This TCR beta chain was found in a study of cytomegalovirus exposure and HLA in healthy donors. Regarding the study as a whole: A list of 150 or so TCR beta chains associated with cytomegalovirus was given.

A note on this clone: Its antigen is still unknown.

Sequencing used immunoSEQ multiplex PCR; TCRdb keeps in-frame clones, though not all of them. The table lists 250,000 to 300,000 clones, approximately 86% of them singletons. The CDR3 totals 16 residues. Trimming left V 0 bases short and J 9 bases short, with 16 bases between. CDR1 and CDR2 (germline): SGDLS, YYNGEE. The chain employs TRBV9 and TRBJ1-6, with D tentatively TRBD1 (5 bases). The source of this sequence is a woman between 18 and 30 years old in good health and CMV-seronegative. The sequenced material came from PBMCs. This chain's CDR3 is CASSVVPDSTISPLHF. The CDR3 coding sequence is TGTGCCAGCAGCGTAGTGCCCGACAGCACCATTTCACCCCTCCACTTT.